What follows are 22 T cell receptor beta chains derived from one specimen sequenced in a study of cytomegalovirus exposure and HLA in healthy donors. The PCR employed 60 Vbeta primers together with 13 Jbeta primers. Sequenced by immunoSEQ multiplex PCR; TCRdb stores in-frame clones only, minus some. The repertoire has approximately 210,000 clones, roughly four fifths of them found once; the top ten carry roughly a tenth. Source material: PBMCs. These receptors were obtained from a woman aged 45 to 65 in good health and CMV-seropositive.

Written as DNA, the CDR3 is TGTGCCAGCAGTTTATCGTACGGTTACGAGCAGTACTTC. Protein product: CASSLSYGYEQYF. This chain connects TRBV27 to TRBJ2-7, with D hard to call. Germline CDR1 MNHEY, CDR2 SMNVEV (reference sequence). V lost 0 bases and J lost 4, with 7 bases in between. This CDR3 has 13 residues.

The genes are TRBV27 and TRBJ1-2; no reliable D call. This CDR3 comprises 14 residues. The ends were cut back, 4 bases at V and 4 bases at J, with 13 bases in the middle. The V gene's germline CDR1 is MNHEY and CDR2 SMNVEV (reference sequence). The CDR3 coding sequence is TGTGCCAGCAGTTCTGCGGAACCACCCTATGGCTACACCTTC. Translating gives CASSSAEPPYGYTF.

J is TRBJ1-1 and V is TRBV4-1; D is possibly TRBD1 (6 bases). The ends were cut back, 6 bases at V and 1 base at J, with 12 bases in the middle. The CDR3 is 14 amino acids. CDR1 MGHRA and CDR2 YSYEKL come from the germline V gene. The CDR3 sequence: CASRLQGWNTEAFF. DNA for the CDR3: TGCGCCAGCAGGCTACAGGGTTGGAACACTGAAGCTTTCTTT.

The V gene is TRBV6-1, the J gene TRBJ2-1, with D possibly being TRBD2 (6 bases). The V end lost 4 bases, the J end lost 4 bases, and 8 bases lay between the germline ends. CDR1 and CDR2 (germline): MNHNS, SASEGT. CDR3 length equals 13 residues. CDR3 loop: CASSAGLYNEQFF. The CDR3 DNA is TGTGCCAGCAGTGCGGGACTTTACAATGAGCAGTTCTTC.

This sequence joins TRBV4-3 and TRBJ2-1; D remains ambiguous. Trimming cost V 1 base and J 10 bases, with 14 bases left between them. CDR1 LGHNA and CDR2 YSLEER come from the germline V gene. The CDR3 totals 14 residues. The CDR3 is CASSQAWVAREQFF. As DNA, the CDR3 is TGCGCCAGCAGCCAAGCGTGGGTGGCGAGGGAGCAGTTCTTC.

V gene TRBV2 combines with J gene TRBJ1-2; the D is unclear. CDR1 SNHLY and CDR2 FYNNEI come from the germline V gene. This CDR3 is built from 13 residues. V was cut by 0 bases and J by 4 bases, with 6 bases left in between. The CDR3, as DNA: TGTGCCAGCAGTGAAGCCCCTAGCTATGGCTACACCTTC. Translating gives CASSEAPSYGYTF.

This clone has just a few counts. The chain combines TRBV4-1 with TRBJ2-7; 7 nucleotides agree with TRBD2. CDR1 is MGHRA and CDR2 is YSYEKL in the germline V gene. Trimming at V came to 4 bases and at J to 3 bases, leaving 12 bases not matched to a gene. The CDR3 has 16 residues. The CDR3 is CASSRGSAGLDYEQYF. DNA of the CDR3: TGCGCCAGCAGCCGGGGATCAGCGGGACTGGACTACGAGCAGTACTTC.

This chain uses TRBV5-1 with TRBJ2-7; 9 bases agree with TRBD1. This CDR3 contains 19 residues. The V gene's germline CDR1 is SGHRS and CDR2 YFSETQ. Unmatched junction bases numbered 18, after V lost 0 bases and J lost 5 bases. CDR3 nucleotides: TGCGCCAGCAGCTTGGCAGCACTAGCACAGGGGGCGTCCCGGAACGAGCAGTACTTC. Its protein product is CASSLAALAQGASRNEQYF.

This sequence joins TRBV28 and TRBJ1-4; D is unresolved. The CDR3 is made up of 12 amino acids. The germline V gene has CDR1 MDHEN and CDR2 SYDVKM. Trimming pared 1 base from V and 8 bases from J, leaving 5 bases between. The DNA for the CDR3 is TGTGCCAGCAGTTTATCCGGGGAAAAACTGTTTTTT. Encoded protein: CASSLSGEKLFF. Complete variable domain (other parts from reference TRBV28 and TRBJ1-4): DVKVTQSSRYLVKRTGEKVFLECVQDMDHENMFWYRQDPGLGLRLIYFSYDVKMKEKGDIPEGYSVSREKKERFSLILESASTNQTSMYLCASSLSGEKLFFGSGTQLSVL.

CDR3 in DNA: TGTGCCAGCAGTAAAGCGTGGGTGGATACGCAGTATTTT. Amino acids: CASSKAWVDTQYF. The genes are TRBV7-2 and TRBJ2-3, with unresolved D. This CDR3 has 13 amino acids. Germline V gene sequence: CDR1 SGHTA, CDR2 FQGNSA. V was shortened by 6 bases and J by 6 bases, with 13 bases between the two germline ends.

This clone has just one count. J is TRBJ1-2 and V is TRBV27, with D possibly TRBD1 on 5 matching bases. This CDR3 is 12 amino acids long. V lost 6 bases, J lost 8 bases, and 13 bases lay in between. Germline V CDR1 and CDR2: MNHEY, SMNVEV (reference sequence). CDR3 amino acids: CASREGRWGYTF. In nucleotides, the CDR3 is TGTGCCAGCAGGGAGGGGCGTTGGGGCTACACCTTC.

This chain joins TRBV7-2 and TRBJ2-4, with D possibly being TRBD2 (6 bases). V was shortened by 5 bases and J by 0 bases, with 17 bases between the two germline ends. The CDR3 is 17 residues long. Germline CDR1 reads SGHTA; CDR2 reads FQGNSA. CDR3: CASSPRTGSGAKNIQYF. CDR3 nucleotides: TGTGCCAGCAGCCCACGGACCGGGAGTGGAGCCAAAAACATTCAGTACTTC.

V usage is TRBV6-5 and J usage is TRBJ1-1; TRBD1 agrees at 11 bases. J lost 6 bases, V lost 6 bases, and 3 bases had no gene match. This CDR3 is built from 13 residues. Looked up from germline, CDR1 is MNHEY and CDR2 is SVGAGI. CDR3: CASRDRGQAEAFF. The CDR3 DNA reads TGTGCCAGCAGGGACAGGGGGCAGGCTGAAGCTTTCTTT.

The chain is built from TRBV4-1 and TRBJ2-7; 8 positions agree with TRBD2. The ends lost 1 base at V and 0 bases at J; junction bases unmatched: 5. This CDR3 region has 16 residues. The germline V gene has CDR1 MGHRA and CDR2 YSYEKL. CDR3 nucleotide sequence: TGCGCCAGCAGCCAAGGCGGAGCGGGGGCCTCCTACGAGCAGTACTTC. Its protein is CASSQGGAGASYEQYF.

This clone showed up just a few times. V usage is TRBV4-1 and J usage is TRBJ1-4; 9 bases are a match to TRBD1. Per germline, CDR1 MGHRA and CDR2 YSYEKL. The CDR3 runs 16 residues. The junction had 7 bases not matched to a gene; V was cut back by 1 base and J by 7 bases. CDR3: CASSQGPTGGGEKLFF. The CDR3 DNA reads TGCGCCAGCAGCCAAGGGCCGACAGGGGGAGGTGAAAAACTGTTTTTT.

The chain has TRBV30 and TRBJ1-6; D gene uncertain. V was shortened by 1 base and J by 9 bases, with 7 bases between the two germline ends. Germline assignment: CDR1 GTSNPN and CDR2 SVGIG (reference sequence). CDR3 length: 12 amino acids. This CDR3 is CAWSGGGSPLHF. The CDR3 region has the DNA TGTGCCTGGAGTGGTGGCGGTTCACCCCTCCACTTT.

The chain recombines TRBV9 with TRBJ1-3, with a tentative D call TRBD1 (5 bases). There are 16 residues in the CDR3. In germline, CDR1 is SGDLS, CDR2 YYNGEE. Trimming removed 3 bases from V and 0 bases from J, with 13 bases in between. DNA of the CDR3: TGTGCCAGCAGCGAGAGGGGACTGCGCTCTGGAAACACCATATATTTT. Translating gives CASSERGLRSGNTIYF.

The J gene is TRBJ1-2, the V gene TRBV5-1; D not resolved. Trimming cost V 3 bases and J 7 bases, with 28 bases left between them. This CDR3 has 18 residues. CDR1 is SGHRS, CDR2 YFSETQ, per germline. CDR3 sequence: CASSWGEGATLLSGGYTF. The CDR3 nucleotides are TGCGCCAGCAGCTGGGGTGAGGGAGCTACTCTGCTCTCGGGTGGCTACACCTTC.

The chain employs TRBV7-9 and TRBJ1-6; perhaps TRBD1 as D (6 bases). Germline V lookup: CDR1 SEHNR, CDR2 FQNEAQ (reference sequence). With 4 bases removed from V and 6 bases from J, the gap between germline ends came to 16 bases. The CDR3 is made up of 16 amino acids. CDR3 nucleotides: TGTGCCAGCAGCTCCGATCTCCGGACAGTTAATTCACCCCTCCACTTT. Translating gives CASSSDLRTVNSPLHF.

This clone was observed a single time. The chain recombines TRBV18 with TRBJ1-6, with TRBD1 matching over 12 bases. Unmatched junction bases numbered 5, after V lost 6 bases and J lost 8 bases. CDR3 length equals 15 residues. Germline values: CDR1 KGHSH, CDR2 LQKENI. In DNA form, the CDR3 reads TGTGCCAGCTCCCGGGACAGGGGGCACGATTCACCCCTCCACTTT. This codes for CASSRDRGHDSPLHF. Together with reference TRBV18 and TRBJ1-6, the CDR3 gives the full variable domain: NAGVMQNPRHLVRRRGQEARLRCSPMKGHSHVYWYRQLPEEGLKFMVYLQKENIIDESGMPKERFSAEFPKEGPSILRIQQVVRGDSAAYFCASSRDRGHDSPLHFGNGTRLTVT.

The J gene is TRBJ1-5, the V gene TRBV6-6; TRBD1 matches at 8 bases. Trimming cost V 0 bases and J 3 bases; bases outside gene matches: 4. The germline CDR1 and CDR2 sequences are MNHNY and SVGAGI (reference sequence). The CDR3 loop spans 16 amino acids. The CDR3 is CASSYSSRGLNQPQHF. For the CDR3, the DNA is TGTGCCAGCAGTTACTCGAGCAGGGGGCTCAATCAGCCCCAGCATTTT.

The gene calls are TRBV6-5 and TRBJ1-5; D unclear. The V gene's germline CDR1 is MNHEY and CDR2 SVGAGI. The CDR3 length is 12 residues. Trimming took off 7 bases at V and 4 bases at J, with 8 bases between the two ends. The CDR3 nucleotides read TGTGCCAGCACTCTAGGTAATCAGCCCCAGCATTTT. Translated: CASTLGNQPQHF.